This TCR beta chain stems from a study of T-cell memory formation after mild COVID-19. Overall study context: Each donor largely had its own TCR clusters. Study-wide results and limits: Pre-infection memory showed some responding clones, and this suggested that cross-reactive memory joined. Later expanders leaned CD4+, whereas clones that contracted between day 15 and 85 were balanced CD4/CD8. CD4+ contracting clones were found mainly in CM and EM, and CD8+ ones in EMRA.

This CDR3 contains 15 residues. Germline V CDR1 and CDR2: SSHAT, FNYEAQ (reference sequence). TCRdb itself ran the 5' RACE reads through MiXCR, one entry per CDR3 protein. The sample has roughly 150,000 distinct CDR3 sequences; over 10% are singletons. On this clonotype: Its antigen is unidentified. At one end the junction does not follow the germline gene, possibly because of a read error.

The sequencing sample was made of PBMCs or a T cell subset sorted from them (not recorded which). The chain is built from TRBV7-7 and TRBJ2-2, with 7 bases aligning to TRBD1. This TCR derives from a man in his late teens or twenties who had mild COVID-19 (a few samples of this study predate the infection). Cell type and time point are not known. CDR3 DNA sequence: TGTGCTAGCAGCCTAGGGACAGAGGGTATCGGGGAGCTGTTTTTT. Protein sequence: CASSLGTEGIGELFF.